A selection of T cell receptor beta chains follows, all from one sample in a study of blood T cell repertoires in COVID-19. The protocol was immunoSEQ multiplex PCR, while the TCRdb copy is restricted to in-frame clones and leaves out a portion. The sample records about 160,000 clones, 65% to 85% being singletons. Source material: PBMCs or T cells enriched from blood (not recorded which). These TCRs come from a man in his forties or fifties who had recovered from COVID-19. The CDR3 runs from the conserved cysteine through the conserved F or W. Fields, in order: clone size, V gene, J gene, CDR3 protein. Clone size appears in some rows only: once, few, many, or a class for an expanded clone.

-,TRBV4-1,TRBJ1-1,CASSQDQGASNTEAFF
once,TRBV5-4,TRBJ1-4,CASSPGGINEKLFF
few,TRBV29-1,TRBJ1-1,CSALIRRDSTEAFF
-,TRBV2,TRBJ1-6,CASKTGGFNNSPLHF
-,TRBV6-5,TRBJ1-4,CATLSNEKLFF
-,TRBV3-1/TRBV3-2,TRBJ2-3,CASSRNSGGGGNTQYF
-,TRBV6-5,TRBJ1-5,CASSYGGGENQPQHF
-,TRBV28,TRBJ2-3,CASSRPGVRSTDTQYF
-,TRBV5-1,TRBJ1-4,CASSLDSPNEKLFF
few,TRBV5-6,TRBJ2-1,CASRPGDSHNEQFF
-,TRBV18,TRBJ1-4,CASSPVQGGGEKLFF
-,TRBV19,TRBJ1-1,CASSMVATGNTEAFF
-,TRBV2,TRBJ1-6,CARNSQGISNSPLHF
-,TRBV10-2,TRBJ1-1,CASSYRSNTEAFF
-,TRBV7-8,TRBJ2-7,CASSPRDFITYEQYF
-,TRBV27,TRBJ1-3,CASSREPPSSGNTIYF
-,TRBV4-1,TRBJ1-1,CASSQPEWTGKTEAFF
-,TRBV12-3/TRBV12-4,TRBJ2-2,CASFEIRAGELFF
-,TRBV19,TRBJ2-7,CATSQGLAGVEQYF
-,TRBV5-6,TRBJ1-1,CASSRFETGMAFF
-,TRBV6-4,TRBJ1-2,CASSAGTGSGYTF
-,TRBV5-6,TRBJ2-7,CASSSDRGRSYEQYF
many,TRBV5-1,TRBJ2-7,CASSSSWGGGEQYF
-,TRBV28,TRBJ1-1,CASSSPGQGVEAFF
few,TRBV30,TRBJ2-3,CAWRGLAIPTDTQYF
-,TRBV5-1,TRBJ2-2,CASSPDPGGVTGELFF
-,TRBV19,TRBJ1-4,CASRMGSTNEKLFF
medium-sized,TRBV7-6,TRBJ2-1,CASSLFLRLNEQFF
-,TRBV5-1,TRBJ2-7,CASSLGIAGDRSYEQYF